A selection of T cell receptor beta chains follows, all from one sample in a study of blood T cells in healthy people across ages. TCRdb reprocessed the 5' RACE reads with MiXCR, giving one entry per CDR3 protein. The sample holds hundreds of thousands of distinct CDR3 sequences, 56% seen once. The sequencing sample was made of blood. The receptors originated from a man aged 35-49 years in good health. CDR3s include the opening cysteine and the closing phenylalanine or tryptophan.

j_call v_call cdr3_length cdr3_aa
TRBJ2-1 TRBV20-1 15 CSARPSRRTGGEQFF
TRBJ2-4 TRBV20-1 14 CSASKNLAKNIQYF
TRBJ2-7 TRBV5-1 15 CASSWTGTGGRQQYF
TRBJ2-1 TRBV7-8 16 CASSQDNRGAYNEQFF
TRBJ2-3 TRBV13 15 CASSTGPILTDTQYF
TRBJ2-7 TRBV4-2 15 CASSQGIGTVYEQYF
TRBJ2-7 TRBV14 13 CASSQVRGNEQYF
TRBJ2-3 TRBV27 14 CASSPGTTSDTQYF
TRBJ2-3 TRBV27 19 CASSLSSGGALPSTDTQYF
TRBJ2-6 TRBV7-2 16 CASSRLRSSGANVLTF
TRBJ2-5 TRBV10-3 18 CAISEWGSGTDNQETQYF
TRBJ2-7 TRBV27 16 CASSLAGLRDRNEQYF
TRBJ2-7 TRBV27 14 CASSFIAFANEQYF
TRBJ2-1 TRBV9 18 CASSLTSGGASSYNEQFF
TRBJ2-5 TRBV27 14 CASSRPGVGETQYF
TRBJ1-5 TRBV20-1 14 CSAYPGASNQPQHF
TRBJ2-5 TRBV20-1 15 CSASVAGASQETQYF
TRBJ1-2 TRBV2 15 CASRAGTGSVYGYTF
TRBJ1-5 TRBV3-1 15 CASSQDVGGGQPQHF
TRBJ1-4 TRBV7-9 19 CASSLYGTGGMATNEKLFF
TRBJ2-4 TRBV28 15 CASSATGLAKNIQYF
TRBJ2-1 TRBV6-4 15 CASSDSGGGYNEQFF